This T cell receptor (beta chain) was documented in a study of blood T cell repertoires in COVID-19. Whole-study context: The United States, Italy and Spain provided the acute and convalescent COVID-19 samples. T cells, B-cell-depleted T cells, or PBMCs supplied cDNA or gDNA.

CDR3 length equals 16 residues. Germline loops: CDR1 LNHDA, CDR2 SQIVND (reference sequence). Deletions cut 1 base from V and 2 bases from J, with 12 bases between. Authors' analysis steps: From reference gene primer amplification, estimates of nucleated cell counts were derived. This table comes from immunoSEQ multiplex PCR, and its TCRdb copy is limited to in-frame clones, with some not included. Clonal size and the V and J genes are those of that table, whereas D and trimming came from the DNA. The data show 150,000 to 200,000 clones, roughly 84% seen once. This chain connects TRBV19 to TRBJ1-5; a weak D match, TRBD1 (6 bases). The TCR comes from a human donor in a cohort sampled during active COVID-19. The sequenced material came from peripheral blood. In DNA, the CDR3 is TGTGCCAGTAGTATAGCCCCCAGGGGCGGCAATCAGCCCCAGCATTTT. Protein: CASSIAPRGGNQPQHF.